The TCR beta chain described here comes from a study of T cell responses to AZD1222 COVID-19 vaccine. The study's findings and limits: Only 5 or 6 people who got AZD1222 tested seropositive at baseline. Epitopes outside B.1.351 and B.1.1.7 mutated regions reportedly drew nearly half of spike TCRs. Donors, mostly white British, included more females; clonal diversity was possibly underestimated. With dominance at 160-218 and 743-854, vaccine-associated CD4 TCRs spanned spike.

Profiled with immunoSEQ multiplex PCR; TCRdb holds only in-frame clones, not every one. The table lists about 140,000 clones, about 90% of them singletons. Germline-derived CDR1 and CDR2 are MGHRA and YSYEKL. The CDR3 has 13 residues. This clone was observed a handful of times. Antigen: not known. This receptor was taken from an adult who received the MenACWY meningococcal vaccine as a control. Sample: peripheral blood, taken 28 days after the second dose of the MenACWY control vaccine. V and J are TRBV4-1 and TRBJ2-3, with a tentative D call TRBD2 (6 bases). The CDR3 here is CAAGGMGTDTQYF. CDR3 nucleotides: TGCGCGGCCGGCGGGATGGGGACAGATACGCAGTATTTT.